This TCR beta chain comes out of a study of shared clonotypes between healthy human individuals. For the study at large: For every donor, three CD4 naive, three CD4 memory, two CD8 naive and one CD8 memory plates were used.

Germline V lookup: CDR1 SNHLY, CDR2 FYNNEI. The CDR3 spans 14 residues. Deletions cut 6 bases from V and 6 bases from J, with 18 bases between. A remark on this clone: Antigen unknown.

Repertoires were generated with immunoSEQ multiplex PCR, while TCRdb's copy carries only in-frame clones and drops some. In the table there are some 2 million clones, roughly 95% of which are singletons. General study points: Naive CD4 clonotype sharing across several donors was roughly 5%. Generally, naive subsets came out with larger estimated richness than memory subsets. Donor scarcity curtailed the genetic and exposure-history diversity represented herein.

V usage is TRBV2 and J usage is TRBJ2-7, with a tentative D call TRBD1 (6 bases). Sequencing was performed on naive CD4+ T cells sorted from blood. Documented subset: CD45RA+ positively selected. The TCR sequence derives from a man between 18 and 35 years old in good health. The CDR3 DNA follows: TGTGCCAGCAGGAACAGGGTGGGCATCAGCGAGCAGTACTTC. This gives the protein CASRNRVGISEQYF.